Each of the 30 T cell receptor beta chains below was sequenced from the same sample in a study of T cell responses to AZD1222 COVID-19 vaccine. Profiled with immunoSEQ multiplex PCR; TCRdb holds only in-frame clones, not every one. The sample contains some 140,000 clones, roughly nine tenths of which appear only once. The sequences come from peripheral blood, collected on day 0 of MenACWY control vaccination. The receptors derive from an adult in good health.

The chain joins TRBV18 to TRBJ2-5, with D perhaps matching TRBD1 or TRBD2 (5 bases each). The ends were cut back, 3 bases at V and 1 base at J, with 15 bases in the middle. The CDR3 is 16 residues long. CDR1 and CDR2 from the germline V gene are KGHSH and LQKENI. CDR3 amino acids: CASSPKRDVLQETQYF. DNA of the CDR3: TGTGCCAGCTCACCGAAGAGGGACGTACTCCAAGAGACCCAGTACTTC.

The rearrangement links TRBV11-3 to TRBJ2-5; D is perhaps TRBD1 or TRBD2 (6 bases each). Deletions cut 0 bases from V and 5 bases from J, with 13 bases between. The CDR3 is 15 amino acids. The germline V gene has CDR1 SGHNT and CDR2 YENEEA. CDR3 DNA sequence: TGTGCCAGCAGCTTAGACGGGGGCGGGGAGGAGACCCAGTACTTC. It yields the protein CASSLDGGGEETQYF.

CDR3 in amino acids: CASSQQGTHGYTF. Here the CDR3 DNA reads TGTGCCAGCAGTCAACAGGGGACCCATGGCTACACCTTC. This rearrangement joins TRBV27 to TRBJ1-2; 7 nucleotides agree with TRBD1. CDR1 and CDR2 (germline): MNHEY, SMNVEV (reference sequence). Germline trimming cut 5 bases from V and 6 bases from J; bases unmatched to any gene: 6. CDR3 length: 13 residues.

The genes are TRBV5-1 and TRBJ2-2, with 7 bases matching TRBD1. The trim removed 1 base at V and 4 bases at J, leaving 7 bases unmatched. This CDR3 spans 16 amino acids. CDR1 and CDR2 (germline): SGHRS, YFSETQ. In nucleotides, the CDR3 is TGCGCCAGCAGCTTGAGATCAACAGGGGCCACCGGGGAGCTGTTTTTT. Translating it yields CASSLRSTGATGELFF.

In its sample, this clone was seen once. The chain combines TRBV25-1 with TRBJ1-2; TRBD1 agrees at 7 bases. The CDR3 contains 11 residues. CDR1 is MGHDK and CDR2 is SYGVNS in the germline V gene. J was trimmed by 8 bases and V by 9 bases; bases with no gene match: 6. The CDR3 is CASSLGQGYTF. In nucleotides, the CDR3 is TGTGCCAGTAGTCTGGGACAGGGCTACACCTTC.

The chain has TRBV11-2 and TRBJ1-3; D possibly corresponds to TRBD1 (6 bases). Germline V gives CDR1 SGHAT, CDR2 FQNNGV. V was clipped by 2 bases and J by 8 bases, with 16 bases between them. The CDR3 is 15 residues long. The CDR3 region has the DNA TGTGCCAGCAGCTTACTAGCAGGGGCCGGAGACACCATATATTTT. Protein: CASSLLAGAGDTIYF.

This clone was detected only a few times. The V gene is TRBV10-3, the J gene TRBJ2-1; 7 nucleotides match TRBD2. From germline, CDR1 is ENHRY and CDR2 SYGVKD. This CDR3 is built from 17 residues. The trim removed 6 bases at V and 6 bases at J, leaving 17 bases unmatched. The CDR3 DNA is TGTGCCATCAGAGGAACAGACACGGCGGGAGAAAGCAATGAGCAGTTCTTC. This codes for CAIRGTDTAGESNEQFF.

The V gene is TRBV5-6, the J gene TRBJ1-6; D remains ambiguous. V gave up 2 bases and J gave up 2 bases, with 8 bases separating them. The germline V gene has CDR1 SGHDT and CDR2 YYEEEE. The CDR3 contains 15 residues. Here the CDR3 DNA reads TGTGCCAGCAGCTTAGGTAACGCCTATAATTCACCCCTCCACTTT. Its protein product is CASSLGNAYNSPLHF.

This sequence joins TRBV6-5 and TRBJ1-1; 7 positions agree with TRBD1. The trim removed 0 bases at V and 3 bases at J, leaving 4 bases unmatched. The germline V gene has CDR1 MNHEY and CDR2 SVGAGI. This CDR3 spans 15 amino acids. In nucleotides, the CDR3 is TGTGCCAGCAGTTACTCGACAGGGTTAGACACTGAAGCTTTCTTT. Encoded protein: CASSYSTGLDTEAFF.

The gene calls are TRBV5-1 and TRBJ2-3; D unresolved. V lost 4 bases to trimming and J lost 6 bases, with 15 bases between them. CDR1 is SGHRS, CDR2 YFSETQ, per germline. CDR3 length equals 14 residues. CDR3 sequence: CASSLRPPLDTQYF. The DNA of the CDR3 is TGCGCCAGCAGCCTCCGGCCTCCCCTTGATACGCAGTATTTT.

The rearrangement uses TRBV7-2 and TRBJ2-1; tentative D call: TRBD2 (6 bases). The CDR3 has 11 amino acids. The V gene lost 5 bases and the J gene lost 10 bases, with 9 bases spanning the gap. Germline V gene data show CDR1 as SGHTA and CDR2 as FQGNSA. DNA of the CDR3: TGTGCCAGCAGCCGGGACTTCGAGCAGTTCTTC. It specifies CASSRDFEQFF.

This clone was found once. V and J are TRBV6-6 and TRBJ2-1; 11 positions agree with TRBD2. CDR3 length: 14 residues. CDR1 and CDR2 (germline): MNHNY, SVGAGI (reference sequence). The ends lost 4 bases at V and 5 bases at J; junction bases unmatched: 1. The CDR3 nucleotides are TGTGCCAGCAGTTCGACTAGCGGGGACAATGAGCAGTTCTTC. Translating it yields CASSSTSGDNEQFF.

The genes are TRBV9 and TRBJ1-1; D unclear. V was shortened by 0 bases and J by 1 base, with 7 bases between the two germline ends. Germline V CDR1 and CDR2: SGDLS, YYNGEE. CDR3 size: 14 residues. The CDR3 sequence: CASSVDPQNTEAFF. Written as DNA, the CDR3 is TGTGCCAGCAGCGTAGATCCGCAGAACACTGAAGCTTTCTTT.

The V and J genes are TRBV5-1 and TRBJ1-1, with TRBD1 as a possible D gene (6 bases). Trimming removed 4 bases at V and 4 bases at J, with 17 bases between. This CDR3 has 15 amino acids. Germline V gene data show CDR1 as SGHRS and CDR2 as YFSETQ. CDR3 DNA: TGCGCCAGCAGCAGGACAGATATTCGTATCACTGAAGCTTTCTTT. This codes for CASSRTDIRITEAFF.

This clone was recorded a few times. CDR3 DNA sequence: TGTGCCAGCAGCTTACACAGGGACGGCTCCGGCTACACCTTC. Translating it yields CASSLHRDGSGYTF. This chain joins TRBV7-3 and TRBJ1-2; D might be TRBD1 (6 bases). Deletions cut 2 bases from V and 8 bases from J, with 15 bases between. Per germline, CDR1 SGHTA and CDR2 FQGTGA. This CDR3 is built from 14 residues.

The V and J genes are TRBV12-3 or TRBV12-4 and TRBJ1-5; a weak D match, TRBD1 (5 bases). Trimming left V 6 bases short and J 5 bases short, with 11 bases between. CDR3 length: 13 amino acids. CDR3 nucleotides: TGTGCCAGCAGCCTTGGACAATATCAGCCCCAGCATTTT. This encodes CASSLGQYQPQHF.

The CDR3 DNA is TGTGCCACCAGCAGAGATCAGGACAGGGTGAGGCGAAACACCATATATTTT. Residues: CATSRDQDRVRRNTIYF. V usage is TRBV15 and J usage is TRBJ1-3; TRBD1 aligns across 8 bases. Germline loops: CDR1 LNHNV, CDR2 YYDKDF (reference sequence). The CDR3 is made up of 17 amino acids. Trimming removed 0 bases from V and 5 bases from J; junction bases left unmatched: 9.

CDR3 sequence reads: CAWTTSGANVLTF. The CDR3 DNA reads TGTGCCTGGACTACTTCTGGGGCCAACGTCCTGACTTTC. The chain combines TRBV30 with TRBJ2-6; D not certain. V lost 4 bases to trimming and J lost 1 base, with 5 bases between them. The germline V gene encodes CDR1 GTSNPN and CDR2 SVGIG (reference sequence). This CDR3 spans 13 amino acids.

This clone appeared a single time. DNA for the CDR3: TGTGCCAGCAGCTCCACGGGGGGGTCCGAGCAGTACTTC. It is translated as CASSSTGGSEQYF. The rearrangement links TRBV5-4 to TRBJ2-7; the match to TRBD2 covers 8 bases. Germline CDR1 SGHNT, CDR2 YYREEE (reference sequence). After removal of 3 bases from V and 6 bases from J, the junction contained 5 bases not matched to a gene. The CDR3 runs 13 residues.

This clone was seen repeatedly, ten times or more. This chain links TRBV14 with TRBJ1-2; D gene ambiguous. The germline V and J ends were trimmed by 4 bases and 8 bases, with 23 bases remaining between them. The germline V gene encodes CDR1 SGHDN and CDR2 FVKESK. The CDR3 length is 16 residues. The CDR3 DNA reads TGTGCCAGCAGCCTGACCTCACGGATGGTACGAGGGGGCTACACCTTC. Its translation is CASSLTSRMVRGGYTF. Supplemented by reference TRBV14 and TRBJ1-2, the full variable domain reads EAGVTQFPSHSVIEKGQTVTLRCDPISGHDNLYWYRRVMGKEIKFLLHFVKESKQDESGMPNNRFLAERTGGTYSTLKVQPAELEDSGVYFCASSLTSRMVRGGYTFGSGTRLTVV.

The rearrangement joins TRBV3-1 (or the pseudogene TRBV3-2) to TRBJ2-1, with a tentative D call TRBD2 (5 bases). The germline V gene encodes CDR1 LGHDT and CDR2 YNNKEL (reference sequence). V was pared by 7 bases and J by 5 bases, with 21 bases between. The CDR3 contains 16 residues. CDR3 amino acids: CASTTRRGLANNEQFF. CDR3 sequence (DNA): TGTGCCAGCACCACACGTCGCGGACTGGCTAACAATGAGCAGTTCTTC.

The V call is TRBV28, the J call TRBJ2-7; 10 bases agree with TRBD1. V was clipped by 8 bases and J by 3 bases; unmatched bases: 10. The CDR3 is 15 residues long. Looked up from germline, CDR1 is MDHEN and CDR2 is SYDVKM. CDR3 in DNA: TGTGCCAGCTTGGGACGGGACAGGGGTTTCTACGAGCAGTACTTC. This translates into CASLGRDRGFYEQYF.

This sequence joins TRBV5-6 and TRBJ2-5; tentatively, D is TRBD2 (6 bases). CDR3 size: 13 residues. The V end lost 5 bases, the J end lost 9 bases, and 17 bases lay between the germline ends. The V gene's germline CDR1 is SGHDT and CDR2 YYEEEE. In DNA form, the CDR3 reads TGTGCCAGCAGTGGAGGGCTCTTCGGGCCCCAGTACTTC. Translation gives CASSGGLFGPQYF.

About this clone itself: Other DNA sequences from this sample encode an identical CDR3 as well. This sequence joins TRBV19 and TRBJ1-2; tentatively, D is TRBD1 (6 bases). The germline V and J ends were trimmed by 3 bases and 8 bases, with 13 bases remaining between them. CDR3 length: 13 residues. Germline V lookup: CDR1 LNHDA, CDR2 SQIVND (reference sequence). The CDR3 spells CASSITGGGGYTF. CDR3 nucleotide sequence: TGTGCCAGTAGTATTACCGGGGGCGGCGGCTACACCTTC.

The V gene is TRBV1, the J gene TRBJ2-5. TRBV1 is assigned pseudogene status. The CDR3 totals 13 residues. The CDR3 is CTSVPGAQETQYF. In nucleotides, the CDR3 is TGCACCAGCGTCCCGGGGGCACAAGAGACCCAGTACTTC.

The genes are TRBV9 and TRBJ1-4; D is unresolved. CDR1 is SGDLS and CDR2 is YYNGEE in the germline V gene. The CDR3 loop spans 15 amino acids. Trimming left V 0 bases short and J 4 bases short, with 10 bases between. CDR3 nucleotides: TGTGCCAGCAGCGTAGATGGGCTGGGTAATGAAAAACTGTTTTTT. Amino acids: CASSVDGLGNEKLFF.

The genes are TRBV2 and TRBJ1-6, with unresolved D. Germline CDR1 reads SNHLY; CDR2 reads FYNNEI. The V and J ends lost 4 bases and 7 bases respectively, with 5 bases between them. The CDR3 is 12 amino acids. As DNA, the CDR3 is TGTGCCAGCAGTGCCATAAATTCACCCCTCCACTTT. Translation gives CASSAINSPLHF.

CDR3 sequence (DNA): TGTGCCTGGAGTCCTCTTGACAGGGTAACATACGAGCAGTACTTC. Protein: CAWSPLDRVTYEQYF. This sequence joins TRBV30 and TRBJ2-7, with 7 bases fitting TRBD1. Germline lookup yields CDR1 GTSNPN and CDR2 SVGIG (reference sequence). Trimming removed 2 bases from V and 4 bases from J; junction bases left unmatched: 11. The CDR3 consists of 15 residues.

Note on this clone: This sample also contains other DNA sequences that code for the same CDR3. V is TRBV7-2 and J is TRBJ2-3, with 7 nucleotides matching TRBD1. The CDR3 extends over 15 amino acids. J lost 3 bases, V lost 1 base, and 4 bases had no gene match. The germline CDR1 and CDR2 sequences are SGHTA and FQGNSA. The CDR3 sequence: CASSLGAGGTDTQYF. The CDR3, as DNA: TGTGCCAGCAGCTTAGGGGCAGGGGGAACAGATACGCAGTATTTT. The whole variable domain, filled in from reference TRBV7-2 and TRBJ2-3, reads GAGVSQSPSNKVTEKGKDVELRCDPISGHTALYWYRQSLGQGLEFLIYFQGNSAPDKSGLPSDRFSAERTGGSVSTLTIQRTQQEDSAVYLCASSLGAGGTDTQYFGPGTRLTVL.

The chain couples TRBV6-6 to TRBJ1-4, with a tentative D call TRBD1 (5 bases). The germline gives CDR1 MNHNY, CDR2 SVGAGI (reference sequence). The CDR3 totals 14 residues. The V gene lost 6 bases and the J gene lost 14 bases, with 22 bases spanning the gap. The CDR3 DNA reads as TGTGCCAGCAGGCCCCGGGACTCAGTATGGGATCTGTTTTTT. The encoded protein is CASRPRDSVWDLFF.